The source of this TCR beta chain is a study of shared clonotypes between healthy human individuals. A remark on this clone: Its antigen is not identified.

Only in-frame clones appear in the TCRdb table, and some are missing; sequencing was by immunoSEQ multiplex PCR. The sample includes hundreds of thousands of clones, 73% of them seen just once. The V gene's germline CDR1 is MGHRA and CDR2 YSYEKL. This CDR3 spans 14 amino acids. J lost 7 bases, V lost 4 bases, and 8 bases had no gene match. Only Caucasian adults living in Nashville, Tennessee made up the donor group. Whole-study findings and limits: Specimens sampled were limited to blood, with tissue repertoires likely differing. Naive CD4 clonotypes overlapped across a handful of donors at 4.5% to 5.5%.

This TCR was sampled from a woman aged 25 to 39 in good health. This chain links TRBV4-1 with TRBJ2-7; TRBD2 aligns across 9 bases. Material for sequencing was memory CD4+ T cells sorted from blood. Subset indicated: CD45RA-negative fraction. CDR3 in amino acids: CASSRIAGAREQYF. In DNA form, the CDR3 reads TGCGCCAGCAGCCGAATAGCGGGAGCGCGGGAGCAGTACTTC.